This entry is about one T cell receptor beta chain. Its antigen is not known. Sequencing ends 3 residues short of the CDR3 end; the germline J gene provides the rest. Average input was approximately 1,200 ng genomic DNA for immunoSEQ TCR beta CDR3 amplification. The data were produced by immunoSEQ multiplex PCR, yet TCRdb's version contains in-frame clones alone and is incomplete. The sample holds roughly 36,000 clones. V was clipped by 6 bases and J by 4 bases, with 33 bases between them. This CDR3 is built from 19 residues. CDR1 is GTSNPN, CDR2 SVGIG, per germline (reference sequence). The sample belongs to a study of T cells in women clearing cervical HPV infection. In the study overall: Cases' blood sampling followed lesion detection by median around 23 weeks (90 to 200). Notes on the study in general: Cases carried less TRBV6-7 than controls: approximately 0.1% versus 0.16%.

MY09/MY11 PCR detected cervical HPV DNA; dot-blot assigned genotypes. Specimen: blood buffy coat. The sequence was obtained from a woman between 18 and 70 years old with a cervical HPV16 infection that either progressed to CIN3+ or cleared (not recorded which). The chain has TRBV30 and TRBJ1-2; D is possibly TRBD1 (6 bases). The CDR3 DNA, read in part, is TGTGCCTGCTACCACCGGGGGGGCACCGGCCCGCGGCCACTCTATGGC. This translates into CACYHRGGTGPRPLYG. In full, the CDR3 is CACYHRGGTGPRPLYGYTF.